These 15 T cell receptor beta chains share one sample of origin, sequenced in a study of T-cell reconstitution after alpha-beta-depleted transplantation in children. The TCRbeta library was prepared with unique molecular identifiers. TCRdb recomputed calls from the PCR reads with MiXCR, one row per CDR3 protein. Counted here are about 980,000 distinct CDR3 sequences, roughly 29% occurring once; the ten biggest clones make up roughly 30%. The material sequenced was PBMCs, mostly from graft donor cells, taken 360 days after TCRalphabeta/CD19-depleted stem cell transplant. All receptors derive from a boy less than two years old who had a stem cell transplant for SCID, so the T cells may come from the graft donor.

A few counts support this clonotype. The rearrangement links TRBV7-6 to TRBJ2-7; D unclear. CDR3 length: 14 residues. The ends were cut back, 0 bases at V and 3 bases at J, with 9 bases in the middle. CDR1 and CDR2 (germline): SGHVS, FNYEAQ. The CDR3 sequence: CASSLARPNYEQYF. The CDR3 nucleotides are TGTGCCAGCAGCTTAGCCCGACCCAACTACGAGCAGTACTTC. Based on the CDR3 plus reference TRBV7-6 and TRBJ2-7, the full variable domain is GAGVSQSPRYKVTKRGQDVALRCDPISGHVSLYWYRQALGQGPEFLTYFNYEAQQDKSGLPNDRFSAERPEGSISTLTIQRTEQRDSAMYRCASSLARPNYEQYFGPGTRLTVT.

The table lists this clonotype with many counts. The chain has TRBV11-2 and TRBJ2-2; 10 positions agree with TRBD1. This CDR3 region has 16 residues. Germline lookup yields CDR1 SGHAT and CDR2 FQNNGV. V lost 3 bases and J lost 7; bases outside the gene matches: 8. CDR3 nucleotides: TGTGCCAGCAGCTTTAGGCTCCGGGACAGGGGCGGGGAGCTGTTTTTT. Its translation: CASSFRLRDRGGELFF.

A word on this clonotype: Sequence at one end of the junction differs from germline and may be a read error. CDR3 loop: CASSLTPWASGGELFF. The CDR3 DNA sequence: TGTGCCAGCAGTTTAACCCCGTGGGCTAGCGGGGGGGAACTGTTTTTT. J is TRBJ2-2 and V is TRBV27; 12 bases fit TRBD2. CDR1 is MNHEY, CDR2 SMNVEV, per germline (reference sequence). The CDR3 is made up of 16 amino acids.

The chain carries TRBV29-1 and TRBJ1-1; no definite D call. V was shortened by 1 base and J by 4 bases, with 7 bases between the two germline ends. Germline V gene data show CDR1 as SQVTM and CDR2 as ANQGSEA. This CDR3 has 12 residues. CDR3 loop: CSVEAGFTEAFF. The CDR3 DNA follows: TGCAGCGTTGAAGCGGGGTTCACTGAAGCTTTCTTT.

The chain couples TRBV4-2 to TRBJ2-7, with D perhaps matching TRBD1 (5 bases). This CDR3 is 18 amino acids long. From germline, CDR1 is LGHNA and CDR2 YNFKEQ. Trimming left V 0 bases short and J 3 bases short, with 21 bases between. CDR3 coding DNA: TGTGCCAGCAGCCAAGATAGAGGCCTCAGGGTAACGGTCTACGAGCAGTACTTC. It codes for CASSQDRGLRVTVYEQYF.

V gene TRBV3-1 combines with J gene TRBJ1-1, with D tentatively TRBD1 (6 bases). Germline values: CDR1 LGHDT, CDR2 YNNKEL (reference sequence). V gave up 4 bases and J gave up 3 bases, with 12 bases separating them. The CDR3 has 14 residues. The CDR3 sequence: CASSLGGMDTEAFF. The CDR3 DNA sequence: TGTGCCAGCAGCCTGGGGGGCATGGACACTGAAGCTTTCTTT.

The chain carries TRBV15 and TRBJ1-4; no definite D call. Germline V lookup: CDR1 LNHNV, CDR2 YYDKDF (reference sequence). Trimming took off 1 base at V and 0 bases at J, with 12 bases between the two ends. The CDR3 spans 17 residues. CDR3 bases: TGTGCCACCAGCAGAGTAGGCCTTGGGTCAACTAATGAAAAACTGTTTTTT. Its protein product is CATSRVGLGSTNEKLFF. The whole variable domain, remainder taken from reference TRBV15 and TRBJ1-4, is DAMVIQNPRYQVTQFGKPVTLSCSQTLNHNVMYWYQQKSSQAPKLLFHYYDKDFNNEADTPDNFQSRRPNTSFCFLDIRSPGLGDTAMYLCATSRVGLGSTNEKLFFGSGTQLSVL.

This clonotype was counted only a few times. The rearrangement joins TRBV12-3 or TRBV12-4 to TRBJ1-1; D remains unclear. The V end was cut by 7 bases, the J end by 1 base, with 16 bases between. The CDR3 is made up of 15 amino acids. The CDR3 coding sequence is TGTGCCAGCAATCCCGGGCACTCATCGAACACTGAAGCTTTCTTT. This encodes CASNPGHSSNTEAFF.

This clonotype occurred a few times. The chain couples TRBV6-1 to TRBJ2-2; TRBD1 is a possible D gene (6 bases). The CDR3 totals 15 residues. V lost 10 bases and J lost 4, with 19 bases in between. CDR1 is MNHNS, CDR2 SASEGT, per germline. The CDR3 nucleotides are TGTGCCACCGTTTTCGGGACACCCTTCACCGGGGAGCTGTTTTTT. As protein: CATVFGTPFTGELFF.

The sample holds a few counts of this clonotype. This sequence joins TRBV4-1 and TRBJ2-1; 8 bases match TRBD2. The length of the CDR3 is 17 residues. Germline trimming cut 4 bases from V and 10 bases from J; bases unmatched to any gene: 18. CDR1 and CDR2 (germline): MGHRA, YSYEKL. The CDR3 sequence is CASSRPGLVELRGEQFF. In DNA form, the CDR3 reads TGCGCCAGCAGCCGTCCGGGACTAGTGGAGCTGAGGGGGGAGCAGTTCTTC.

The V gene is TRBV28, the J gene TRBJ2-2; the D is unclear. Germline loops: CDR1 MDHEN, CDR2 SYDVKM. This CDR3 has 15 amino acids. V lost 5 bases and J lost 1, with 11 bases in between. CDR3 nucleotide sequence: TGTGCCAGCAGTCGGTGGTCGGTGAACACCGGGGAGCTGTTTTTT. Translation: CASSRWSVNTGELFF.

The chain carries TRBV15 and TRBJ2-3, with 9 bases matching TRBD1. This CDR3 region has 15 residues. Trimming cost V 0 bases and J 3 bases; bases outside gene matches: 1. Germline V lookup: CDR1 LNHNV, CDR2 YYDKDF (reference sequence). The CDR3 here is CATSREGQGTDTQYF. CDR3 in DNA: TGTGCCACCAGCAGAGAGGGACAGGGAACAGATACGCAGTATTTT.

This chain links TRBV4-2 with TRBJ1-6; the D is unclear. V was trimmed by 5 bases and J by 8 bases, leaving 10 bases between them. The CDR3 covers 13 residues. The germline V gene encodes CDR1 LGHNA and CDR2 YNFKEQ. This chain's CDR3 is CASSKGSDSPLHF. DNA of the CDR3: TGTGCCAGCAGCAAAGGGAGTGATTCACCCCTCCACTTT.

V usage is TRBV5-5 and J usage is TRBJ2-2, with 11 bases that match TRBD1. V lost 3 bases and J lost 5; bases outside the gene matches: 3. The CDR3 is made up of 15 amino acids. Germline CDR1 is SGHKS and CDR2 is YYEKEE (reference sequence). The DNA for the CDR3 is TGTGCCAGCAGCTGGGGGACAGGGGGAACCGGGGAGCTGTTTTTT. Its translation is CASSWGTGGTGELFF.

This clonotype was counted between two and nine times. The chain joins TRBV5-5 to TRBJ2-7; 8 bases align to TRBD1. The V gene end was trimmed by 3 bases and the J gene end by 2 bases; junction bases not matched to a gene: 4. This CDR3 is built from 14 residues. Germline lookup yields CDR1 SGHKS and CDR2 YYEKEE (reference sequence). As DNA, the CDR3 is TGTGCCAGCAGCTCCCCAGGGGGCCCCTACGAGCAGTACTTC. Translated, it gives CASSSPGGPYEQYF.